Shown below are 29 T cell receptor beta chains from a single sample sequenced in a study of cytomegalovirus exposure and HLA in healthy donors. Primers: 60 Vbeta forward and 13 Jbeta reverse. Method: immunoSEQ multiplex PCR; TCRdb's copy keeps in-frame clones and lacks some. Among 100,000 or so clones listed, around 85% were seen once. Sequenced material: PBMCs. The source is a man aged 18 to 29 in good health and CMV-seronegative.

The chain recombines TRBV10-3 with TRBJ2-5; 11 bases line up with TRBD2. CDR3 length: 13 amino acids. Per germline, CDR1 ENHRY and CDR2 SYGVKD. J gave up 4 bases and V 6 bases, and 1 base lay outside the gene matches. The CDR3 coding sequence is TGTGCCATCAGAGGACTAGCGGGAGAGACCCAGTACTTC. Protein sequence: CAIRGLAGETQYF.

The chain uses TRBV9 and TRBJ2-7; D possibly corresponds to TRBD2 (6 bases). The CDR3 is 13 amino acids. V was trimmed by 3 bases and J by 3 bases, leaving 10 bases between them. CDR1 and CDR2 from the germline V gene are SGDLS and YYNGEE. For the CDR3, the DNA is TGTGCCAGCAGCGCAGTCGGGAGCTACGAGCAGTACTTC. Residues: CASSAVGSYEQYF.

The chain couples TRBV7-9 to TRBJ2-1; no firm D call. Germline V gene lookup returns CDR1 SEHNR and CDR2 FQNEAQ (reference sequence). The CDR3 runs 16 residues. Trimming removed 1 base from V and 2 bases from J, with 12 bases in between. The CDR3 region is CASSLVALSPYNEQFF. CDR3 nucleotides: TGTGCCAGCAGCTTAGTTGCGTTAAGCCCCTACAATGAGCAGTTCTTC.

This rearrangement joins TRBV5-1 to TRBJ2-5, with 7 bases matching TRBD1. The CDR3 runs 13 residues. With V trimmed by 3 bases and J by 5 bases, 4 bases remained unmatched. Germline assignment: CDR1 SGHRS and CDR2 YFSETQ. The CDR3 region has the DNA TGCGCCAGCAGCTCGACAGGGAGCGAGACCCAGTACTTC. Translated: CASSSTGSETQYF.

The CDR3 spells CASSPFRGIYNEQFF. The CDR3 region has the DNA TGTGCCAGCAGCCCTTTTAGGGGAATCTACAATGAGCAGTTCTTC. The V gene is TRBV6-1, the J gene TRBJ2-1; a possible D gene is TRBD1 (5 bases). V gave up 6 bases and J gave up 3 bases, with 15 bases separating them. This CDR3 region has 15 residues. Germline CDR1 is MNHNS and CDR2 is SASEGT.

The count of this clone is one. The CDR3 loop is CASSRRPTSGSTGELFF. DNA for the CDR3: TGCGCCAGCAGCCGCCGACCGACTAGCGGGAGCACCGGGGAGCTGTTTTTT. This rearrangement joins TRBV5-1 to TRBJ2-2; 12 nucleotides agree with TRBD2. The CDR3 contains 17 residues. With 4 bases clipped from V and 4 bases from J, the junction kept 8 bases outside the gene matches. Germline CDR1 SGHRS, CDR2 YFSETQ.

This clone was found once. The chain has TRBV27 and TRBJ2-7; possibly TRBD2 for D (6 bases). In germline, CDR1 is MNHEY, CDR2 SMNVEV (reference sequence). The CDR3 runs to 17 residues. Trimming took 1 base from V and 3 from J, leaving 19 bases between them. The CDR3 bases are TGTGCCAGCAGTTTATTGGGCGGGATGGGAGAGAGCTACGAGCAGTACTTC. Amino acids: CASSLLGGMGESYEQYF.

The chain carries TRBV5-1 and TRBJ2-3, with D possibly being TRBD1 (7 bases). Deletions cut 0 bases from V and 2 bases from J, with 13 bases between. The CDR3 has 16 amino acids. Germline V gene data show CDR1 as SGHRS and CDR2 as YFSETQ. As DNA, the CDR3 is TGCGCCAGCAGCTTGGGGGGCGGGACAGTCACAGATACGCAGTATTTT. As protein: CASSLGGGTVTDTQYF.

The chain joins TRBV27 to TRBJ2-2, with D maybe TRBD2 (6 bases). Per germline, CDR1 MNHEY and CDR2 SMNVEV (reference sequence). The V and J ends lost 10 bases and 6 bases respectively, with 9 bases between them. CDR3 length equals 11 residues. The chain's CDR3 is CATGVPGELFF. The CDR3 DNA reads as TGTGCCACGGGGGTCCCCGGGGAGCTGTTTTTT.

The chain combines TRBV19 with TRBJ1-2; TRBD1 is a possible D gene (6 bases). The germline V gene encodes CDR1 LNHDA and CDR2 SQIVND (reference sequence). V was trimmed by 5 bases and J by 2 bases, leaving 9 bases between them. CDR3 length: 13 residues. In nucleotides, the CDR3 is TGTGCCAGTAGTCAGGACAGCAACTATGGCTACACCTTC. This codes for CASSQDSNYGYTF. The full variable domain, in which reference TRBV19 and TRBJ1-2 provide the parts outside the CDR3, is DGGITQSPKYLFRKEGQNVTLSCEQNLNHDAMYWYRQDPGQGLRLIYYSQIVNDFQKGDIAEGYSVSREKKESFPLTVTSAQKNPTAFYLCASSQDSNYGYTFGSGTRLTVV.

The rearrangement links TRBV21-1 to TRBJ1-1; TRBD1, the table's D call, lacks a check against the DNA. TRBV21-1 is an annotated pseudogene. The CDR3 totals 16 residues. This CDR3 is CASSKRKARENTEAFF. The CDR3 DNA follows: TGTGCCAGCAGCAAAAGGAAGGCCAGGGAGAACACTGAAGCTTTCTTT.

V usage is TRBV5-4 and J usage is TRBJ1-5, with a possible D match to TRBD1 (5 bases). The CDR3 has 14 residues. Germline-derived CDR1 and CDR2 are SGHNT and YYREEE (reference sequence). The ends were cut back, 4 bases at V and 7 bases at J, with 15 bases in the middle. The CDR3 DNA is TGTGCCAGCAGCAAGGGAGGGGTAAACCAGCCCCAGCATTTT. This gives the protein CASSKGGVNQPQHF.

This clone was seen a few times. The rearrangement uses TRBV29-1 and TRBJ2-6; D not certain. CDR1 is SQVTM and CDR2 is ANQGSEA in the germline V gene. CDR3 length: 12 amino acids. The ends were cut back, 6 bases at V and 1 base at J, with 4 bases in the middle. CDR3 DNA: TGCAGCGTCATGTCTGGGGCCAACGTCCTGACTTTC. Residues: CSVMSGANVLTF.

The rearrangement uses TRBV6-4 and TRBJ2-7, with TRBD2 matching 10 bases. The CDR3 consists of 13 residues. Germline CDR1 reads MRHNA; CDR2 reads SNTAGT. J was trimmed by 2 bases and V by 9 bases; bases with no gene match: 4. The CDR3 coding sequence is TGTGCCAGAGGACTAGCGGAGACCTACGAGCAGTACTTC. Translation gives CARGLAETYEQYF.

The chain carries TRBV25-1 and TRBJ1-4, with 10 bases identical to TRBD1. V lost 4 bases and J lost 7; bases outside the gene matches: 3. CDR3 length: 14 amino acids. CDR1 MGHDK and CDR2 SYGVNS come from the germline V gene. The CDR3 spells CASSGGQGSEKLFF. The CDR3 DNA reads TGTGCCAGCAGTGGGGGACAGGGGAGTGAAAAACTGTTTTTT.

The V gene is TRBV7-9, the J gene TRBJ2-6; no clear D. V lost 11 bases and J 2 bases, leaving 13 bases between the germline ends. Germline V CDR1 and CDR2: SEHNR, FQNEAQ (reference sequence). The CDR3 sequence is 14 residues long. In DNA form, the CDR3 reads TGTGCCCTTACGTTGGGCACTGGGGCCAACGTCCTGACTTTC. As protein: CALTLGTGANVLTF.

This clone was picked up a small number of times. This chain connects TRBV10-1 to TRBJ1-1; D gene uncertain. In germline, CDR1 is WNHNN, CDR2 SYGVQD (reference sequence). This CDR3 spans 14 amino acids. V gave up 2 bases and J gave up 5 bases, with 12 bases separating them. CDR3 amino acids: CASSELSSGTEAFF. The CDR3 DNA is TGCGCCAGCAGTGAGCTCTCATCGGGAACTGAAGCTTTCTTT.

The chain recombines TRBV27 with TRBJ1-2; D may be TRBD1 (5 bases). Germline loops: CDR1 MNHEY, CDR2 SMNVEV (reference sequence). With 3 bases removed from V and 2 bases from J, the gap between germline ends came to 7 bases. This CDR3 contains 13 residues. The DNA of the CDR3 is TGTGCCAGCAGTTTCCGACAGAACTATGGCTACACCTTC. This gives the protein CASSFRQNYGYTF.

This sequence joins TRBV19 and TRBJ2-3; possibly TRBD2 for D (6 bases). Germline V gives CDR1 LNHDA, CDR2 SQIVND (reference sequence). The CDR3 is 13 residues long. V was shortened by 4 bases and J by 2 bases, with 7 bases between the two germline ends. For the CDR3, the DNA is TGTGCCAGTAGTAGGGAGGCCACAGATACGCAGTATTTT. Protein: CASSREATDTQYF.

V and J are TRBV7-9 and TRBJ1-4; D is ambiguous. Germline V CDR1 and CDR2: SEHNR, FQNEAQ (reference sequence). Trimming cost V 1 base and J 7 bases, with 13 bases left between them. This CDR3 has 15 residues. CDR3 DNA: TGTGCCAGCAGCTTAGTCGGAGGAGGTAGTGAAAAACTGTTTTTT. Translation: CASSLVGGGSEKLFF.

This chain links TRBV18 with TRBJ2-7, with 8 nucleotides matching TRBD1. The V gene's germline CDR1 is KGHSH and CDR2 LQKENI. V lost 2 bases to trimming and J lost 2 bases; unmatched junction nucleotides: 5. The CDR3 is made up of 15 amino acids. CDR3 DNA: TGTGCCAGCTCACCAACCAGGGGGCTCACCTACGAGCAGTACTTC. Protein sequence: CASSPTRGLTYEQYF. Full variable domain (remainder filled in from reference TRBV18 and TRBJ2-7): NAGVMQNPRHLVRRRGQEARLRCSPMKGHSHVYWYRQLPEEGLKFMVYLQKENIIDESGMPKERFSAEFPKEGPSILRIQQVVRGDSAAYFCASSPTRGLTYEQYFGPGTRLTVT.

CDR3 sequence reads: CAPKAGTGGDTQYF. The DNA of the CDR3 is TGTGCCCCCAAGGCCGGGACGGGGGGGGATACGCAGTATTTT. V usage is TRBV19 and J usage is TRBJ2-3; 8 bases line up with TRBD2. Germline CDR1 and CDR2: LNHDA and SQIVND (reference sequence). V lost 11 bases, J lost 6 bases, and 13 bases stayed unmatched. This CDR3 has 14 amino acids.

V gene TRBV10-3 combines with J gene TRBJ1-1; TRBD1 matches 8 bases. This CDR3 contains 14 residues. With 0 bases clipped from V and 11 bases from J, the junction kept 8 bases outside the gene matches. The germline V gene has CDR1 ENHRY and CDR2 SYGVKD. The DNA of the CDR3 is TGTGCCATCAGTGAGTCAGGGACAGGCCGTTCCGCTTTCTTT. Protein sequence: CAISESGTGRSAFF.

The chain carries TRBV27 and TRBJ1-1; tentatively, D is TRBD1 (5 bases). From germline, CDR1 is MNHEY and CDR2 SMNVEV (reference sequence). The CDR3 consists of 14 residues. V was shortened by 6 bases and J by 2 bases, with 13 bases between the two germline ends. CDR3 in DNA: TGTGCCAGCAGAAGGGGAGGGGTTAACACTGAAGCTTTCTTT. Its protein is CASRRGGVNTEAFF.

The gene calls are TRBV28 and TRBJ2-1; D is perhaps TRBD2 (6 bases). This CDR3 spans 15 amino acids. Deletions cut 5 bases from V and 4 bases from J, with 15 bases between. Germline-derived CDR1 and CDR2 are MDHEN and SYDVKM. The CDR3 region is CASSPPGGDYNEQFF. CDR3 coding DNA: TGTGCCAGCAGTCCCCCCGGCGGGGATTACAATGAGCAGTTCTTC.

This chain connects TRBV29-1 to TRBJ1-6, with unresolved D. This CDR3 spans 13 amino acids. Germline CDR1 SQVTM, CDR2 ANQGSEA. V was clipped by 4 bases and J by 6 bases, with 10 bases between them. The DNA of the CDR3 is TGCAGCGTTGGAGAGGGAGCTAATTCACCCCTCCACTTT. As protein: CSVGEGANSPLHF.

The chain is built from TRBV28 and TRBJ1-2; a possible D gene is TRBD1 (5 bases). CDR3 length: 14 residues. The ends were cut back, 2 bases at V and 8 bases at J, with 15 bases in the middle. Germline CDR1 is MDHEN and CDR2 is SYDVKM. The CDR3 DNA is TGTGCCAGCAGTTTACTGGGGCCTACCGGCGGCTACACCTTC. Protein sequence: CASSLLGPTGGYTF.

V and J are TRBV30 and TRBJ1-2; TRBD1 matches at 8 bases. Germline V gives CDR1 GTSNPN, CDR2 SVGIG (reference sequence). The CDR3 has 13 amino acids. V gave up 4 bases and J gave up 8 bases; unmatched junction bases: 9. CDR3 coding DNA: TGTGCCTGGAATAGGGACAGGCCCCGGGGCTACACCTTC. Translation gives CAWNRDRPRGYTF.

The chain couples TRBV25-1 to TRBJ1-1; possibly TRBD1 for D (5 bases). The CDR3 is made up of 16 amino acids. CDR1 is MGHDK, CDR2 SYGVNS, per germline. Trimming cost V 0 bases and J 11 bases, with 22 bases left between them. Here the CDR3 reads CASSEYRRQITPLAFF. CDR3 bases: TGTGCCAGCAGTGAATATAGGAGACAGATCACGCCGCTGGCTTTCTTT.